The present T cell receptor beta chain was sequenced within a study of identical twins. Study outcomes and limitations: These conclusions were based on statistical analysis (cross-sectional, not following the same donors).

Per germline, CDR1 KGHSH and CDR2 LQKENI. This CDR3 is 12 amino acids long. The ends were cut back, 4 bases at V and 3 bases at J, with 7 bases in the middle. In its sample, this clonotype was seen a few times. Its antigen is currently unknown. MiXCR, run by TCRdb on the 5' RACE reads, gives a single entry per CDR3 protein. Among some 240,000 distinct CDR3 sequences listed, around 8.8% were seen once. This same sample was also taken into another study, of yellow fever vaccine responses in identical twins.

The chain recombines TRBV18 with TRBJ2-7, with D hard to call. Specimen: CD8+ T cells sorted from blood. The TCR was taken from a woman under 30 in good health. In DNA, the CDR3 is TGTGCCAGCTCACGGGGATTCTACGAGCAGTACTTC. As protein: CASSRGFYEQYF. The complete variable domain, with remaining parts taken from reference TRBV18 and TRBJ2-7, reads NAGVMQNPRHLVRRRGQEARLRCSPMKGHSHVYWYRQLPEEGLKFMVYLQKENIIDESGMPKERFSAEFPKEGPSILRIQQVVRGDSAAYFCASSRGFYEQYFGPGTRLTVT.